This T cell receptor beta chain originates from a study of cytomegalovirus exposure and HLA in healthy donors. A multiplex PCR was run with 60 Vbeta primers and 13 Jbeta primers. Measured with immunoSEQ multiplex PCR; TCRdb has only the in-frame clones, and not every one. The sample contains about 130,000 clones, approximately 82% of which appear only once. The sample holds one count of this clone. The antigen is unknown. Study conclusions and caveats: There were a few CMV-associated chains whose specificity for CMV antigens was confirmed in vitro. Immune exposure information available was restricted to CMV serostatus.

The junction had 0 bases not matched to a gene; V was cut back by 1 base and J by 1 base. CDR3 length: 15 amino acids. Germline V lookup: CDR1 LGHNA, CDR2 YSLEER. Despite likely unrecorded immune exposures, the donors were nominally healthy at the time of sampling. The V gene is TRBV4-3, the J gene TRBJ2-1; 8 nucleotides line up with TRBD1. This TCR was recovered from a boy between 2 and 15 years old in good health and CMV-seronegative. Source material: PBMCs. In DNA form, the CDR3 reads TGCGCCAGCAGCCAAGGGGACAGGTCCTACAATGAGCAGTTCTTC. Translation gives CASSQGDRSYNEQFF.